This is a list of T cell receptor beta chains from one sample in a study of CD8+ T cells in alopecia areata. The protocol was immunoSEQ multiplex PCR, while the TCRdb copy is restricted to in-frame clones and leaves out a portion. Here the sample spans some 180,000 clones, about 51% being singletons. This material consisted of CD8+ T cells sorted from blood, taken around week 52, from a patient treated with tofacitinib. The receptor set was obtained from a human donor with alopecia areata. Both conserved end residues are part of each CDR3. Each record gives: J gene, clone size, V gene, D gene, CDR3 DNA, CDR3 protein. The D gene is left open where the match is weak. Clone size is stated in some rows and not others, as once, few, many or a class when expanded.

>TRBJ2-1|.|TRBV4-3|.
TGCGCCAGCAGCCCCGCCGCCCTCTCTAGCAATGAGCAGTTCTTC
CASSPAALSSNEQFF
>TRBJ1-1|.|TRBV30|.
TGTGCCTGGGGGGATTTGACTGAAGCTTTCTTT
CAWGDLTEAFF
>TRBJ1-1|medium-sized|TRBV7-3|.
TGTGCCAGCAGCCCGGGACTGTTAGGCACTGAAGCTTTCTTT
CASSPGLLGTEAFF
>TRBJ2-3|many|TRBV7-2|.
TGTGCCACCGGACTCCCTCCAGATACGCAGTATTTT
CATGLPPDTQYF
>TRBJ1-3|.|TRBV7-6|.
TGTGCCAGCAGCTTGTGGGAGTCTGGAAACACCATATATTTT
CASSLWESGNTIYF
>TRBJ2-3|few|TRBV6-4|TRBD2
TGTGCCAGCAGTGAAATAGCGGGGGGCACAGATACGCAGTATTTT
CASSEIAGGTDTQYF
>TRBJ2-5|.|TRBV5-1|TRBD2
TGCGCCAGCAGCCTGGGACTAGCGGGGGGCCAAGAGACCCAGTACTTC
CASSLGLAGGQETQYF
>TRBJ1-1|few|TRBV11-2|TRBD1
TGTGCCAGCAGCTTAGAGGTTTGGCAGGGGGACGTTTGGACTGAAGCTTTCTTT
CASSLEVWQGDVWTEAFF
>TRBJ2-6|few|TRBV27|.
TGTGCCAGCAGTCAACCTCTATCTGGGGCCAACGTCCTGACTTTC
CASSQPLSGANVLTF
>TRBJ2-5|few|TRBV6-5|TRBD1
TGTGCCAGCAGCACCGGGACAGGGGCCCGTTCCCAGTACTTC
CASSTGTGARSQYF
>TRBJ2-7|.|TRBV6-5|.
TGTGCCAGCAACTCTGGGGACACTTTCTACGAGCAGTACTTC
CASNSGDTFYEQYF